This note documents a single T cell receptor beta chain sequence. Original methodology: Nucleated cell number was recorded as an estimate derived from reference gene primer amplification. Here immunoSEQ multiplex PCR was the method, and the copy in TCRdb shows in-frame clones only, minus some. From that table come the V and J calls and clone size; the DNA was used to work out D and trimming. The sample consists of just over 15,000 clones, about 81% of them appearing once. V was shortened by 2 bases and J by 4 bases, with 14 bases between the two germline ends. This CDR3 contains 15 residues. CDR1 is MDHEN, CDR2 SYDVKM, per germline. This sample is drawn from a study of blood T cell repertoires in COVID-19. Study background: COVID-19 samples, acute and convalescent, were from the United States, Italy and Spain. PBMCs, B-cell-depleted T cells, or T cells were the source of the cDNA or gDNA that made up the material.

This chain joins TRBV28 and TRBJ1-1; D call uncertain. The TCR sequence derives from a man at least 80 years old with active or convalescent COVID-19. The specimen sequenced was peripheral blood. The CDR3 bases are TGTGCCAGCAGTTTACTCCCCAGCTCGGGCACTGAAGCTTTCTTT. Translated, it gives CASSLLPSSGTEAFF.